This T cell receptor beta chain originates from a study of early T cells in non-severe SARS-CoV-2 infection. TCRdb re-called the 5' RACE reads with MiXCR, one entry per CDR3 protein. The sample has about 60,000 distinct CDR3 sequences, more than 8.5% seen once; the top ten hold approximately 15%. The V end was cut by 6 bases, the J end by 7 bases, with 16 bases between. Germline values: CDR1 MNHEY, CDR2 SVGEGT. The CDR3 consists of 14 residues. The source of this sequence is an adult who was a healthcare worker with PCR-confirmed SARS-CoV-2 infection or an uninfected control (not recorded which). Sequenced: whole blood. This sequence joins TRBV6-2 or TRBV6-3 and TRBJ1-5; tentative D call: TRBD1 (5 bases). CDR3: CASRIVGGHQPQHF. The DNA of the CDR3 is TGTGCCAGCAGGATCGTCGGGGGTCACCAGCCCCAGCATTTT.